This entry features one T cell receptor beta chain sequence. This specimen comes from a study of T cell responses to AZD1222 COVID-19 vaccine. Trimming took 7 bases from V and 6 from J; bases not matched to a gene: 4. The CDR3 runs to 13 residues. The germline CDR1 and CDR2 sequences are PRHDT and FYEKMQ (reference sequence). Profiling relied on immunoSEQ multiplex PCR, and the TCRdb table lists in-frame clones only, not all of them. The table lists 150,000 to 200,000 clones, 85% to 95% of them singletons. The chain links TRBV13 to TRBJ2-2; 8 nucleotides match TRBD1. This clonotype was obtained from an adult in good health. The specimen comprised peripheral blood, sampled on day 0 of AZD1222 vaccination. The CDR3 protein is CASTPDRAGELFF. The DNA of the CDR3 is TGTGCCAGCACCCCGGACAGGGCCGGGGAGCTGTTTTTT.